This TCR beta chain is from a study of blood T cell repertoires in COVID-19. In the study overall: The analysed material was cDNA or gDNA that came from T cells, B-cell-depleted T cells, or PBMCs.

V shed 4 bases and J shed 0 bases, with 10 bases lying between them. The germline V gene encodes CDR1 MDHEN and CDR2 SYDVKM. This CDR3 has 15 residues. Libraries were prepared by immunoSEQ multiplex PCR; TCRdb keeps only in-frame clonotypes and omits some of them. The table lists some 490,000 clones, approximately 83% of them singletons. The material sequenced was peripheral blood. The chain employs TRBV28 and TRBJ2-1; D is possibly TRBD1 (5 bases). This sequence was found in a human donor in a cohort sampled during active COVID-19. CDR3 sequence (DNA): TGTGCCAGCAGTTCAAGACAGAACTCCTACAATGAGCAGTTCTTC. Its protein is CASSSRQNSYNEQFF.